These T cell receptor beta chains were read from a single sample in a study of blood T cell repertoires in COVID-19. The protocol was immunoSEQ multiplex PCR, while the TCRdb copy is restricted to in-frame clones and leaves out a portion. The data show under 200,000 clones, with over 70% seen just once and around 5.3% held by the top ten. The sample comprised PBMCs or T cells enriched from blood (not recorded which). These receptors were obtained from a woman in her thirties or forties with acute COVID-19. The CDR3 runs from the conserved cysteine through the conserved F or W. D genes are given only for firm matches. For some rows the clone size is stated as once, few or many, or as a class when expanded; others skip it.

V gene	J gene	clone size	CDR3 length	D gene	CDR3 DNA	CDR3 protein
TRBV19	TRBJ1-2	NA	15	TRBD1	TGTGCCAGTAGTATGGACAGGGGCAACAACTATGGCTACACCTTC	CASSMDRGNNYGYTF
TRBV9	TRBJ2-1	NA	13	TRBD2	TGTGCCAGCAGCTCGAGCGGGAGTCACGAGCAGTTCTTC	CASSSSGSHEQFF
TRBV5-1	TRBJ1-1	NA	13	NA	TGCGCCAGCAGCTCTGACAGACACGCTGAAGCTTTCTTT	CASSSDRHAEAFF
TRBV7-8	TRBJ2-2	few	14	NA	TGTGCCAGCAGCACTCTCGGGGTCACCGGGGAGCTGTTTTTT	CASSTLGVTGELFF
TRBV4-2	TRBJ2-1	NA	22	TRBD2	TGTGCCAGCAGCCCCCGTTCAGTCGGGGGCCCGGGACTAGCGGGAGATCACAATGAGCAGTTCTTC	CASSPRSVGGPGLAGDHNEQFF
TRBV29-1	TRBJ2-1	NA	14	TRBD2	TGCAGCGCCCCTGGCGGGAGCTCCTACAATGAGCAGTTCTTC	CSAPGGSSYNEQFF
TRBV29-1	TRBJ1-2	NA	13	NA	TGCAGCGTTGATCCGGGGACTAACTATGGCTACACCTTC	CSVDPGTNYGYTF
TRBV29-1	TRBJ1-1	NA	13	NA	TGCAGCGCCGGACCGGAAAGGGGGACTGAAGCTTTCTTT	CSAGPERGTEAFF
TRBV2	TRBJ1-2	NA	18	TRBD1	TGTGCCAGCATCCCTCCTAGGGGCTTGGCCGGGACAGGGGTTGGCTACACCTTC	CASIPPRGLAGTGVGYTF
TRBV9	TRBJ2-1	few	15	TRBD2	TGTGCCAGCAGCGTTAGCGGGACCTCCTACAATGAGCAGTTCTTC	CASSVSGTSYNEQFF
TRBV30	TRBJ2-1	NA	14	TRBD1	TGTGCCTGGGACAGGGGATCGTTGGTGAATGAGCAGTTCTTC	CAWDRGSLVNEQFF
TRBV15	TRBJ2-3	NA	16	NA	TGTGCCACCAGCAGAGATAAGTTAGAGCCCCCAGATACGCAGTATTTT	CATSRDKLEPPDTQYF
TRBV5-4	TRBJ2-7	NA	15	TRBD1	TGTGCCAGCAGCTTGTTAACAGGGGCCCCTCTCGAGCAGTACTTC	CASSLLTGAPLEQYF
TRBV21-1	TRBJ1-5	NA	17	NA	TGTGCCAGCAGCAAAGAGGAAGGGGAGGGGTGGGTTCAGCCCCAGCATTTT	CASSKEEGEGWVQPQHF
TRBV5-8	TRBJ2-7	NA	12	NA	TGTGCCAGCACCCTTATTTCCTACGAGCAGTACTTC	CASTLISYEQYF
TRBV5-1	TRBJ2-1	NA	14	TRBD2	TGCGCCAGCAGTTCTAGCGGAGGGTACAATGAGCAGTTCTTC	CASSSSGGYNEQFF
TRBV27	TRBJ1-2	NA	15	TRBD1	TGTGCCAGCAGTTTATCCGGGACAGGAAACTATGGCTACACCTTC	CASSLSGTGNYGYTF
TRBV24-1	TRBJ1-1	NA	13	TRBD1	TGTGCCACCAAAGACAGGGAGGACACTGAAGCTTTCTTT	CATKDREDTEAFF
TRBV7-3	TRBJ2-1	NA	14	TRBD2	TGTGCCAGCAGCCCCCCGGGGGGTTACAATGAGCAGTTCTTC	CASSPPGGYNEQFF
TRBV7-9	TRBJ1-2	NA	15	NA	TGTGCCAGCAGCTTAGTGAGCCTGTCTAACTATGGCTACACCTTC	CASSLVSLSNYGYTF
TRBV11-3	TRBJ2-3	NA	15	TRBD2	TGTGCCAGCAGCCTACTAGCGGGAGGTCTGAATACGCAGTATTTT	CASSLLAGGLNTQYF
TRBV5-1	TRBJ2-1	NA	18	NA	TGCGCCAGCAGCTTGGAAGGAGGGTTACGTACCCGGTACAATGAGCAGTTCTTC	CASSLEGGLRTRYNEQFF
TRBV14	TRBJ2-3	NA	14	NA	TGTGCCAGCAGCCTCGCAGGGGGAGGCGATACGCAGTATTTT	CASSLAGGGDTQYF
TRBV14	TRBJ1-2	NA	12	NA	TGTGCCAGCAGCCGGGGACTGGCTGGCTACACCTTC	CASSRGLAGYTF
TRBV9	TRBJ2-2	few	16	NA	TGTGCCAGCAGCGTAGGAGAGAGGCGATGGGCCGGGGAGCTGTTTTTT	CASSVGERRWAGELFF
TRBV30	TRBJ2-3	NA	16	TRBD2	TGTGCCTGGAGTAAGGGGACTAGCGGGAGCCTAGATACGCAGTATTTT	CAWSKGTSGSLDTQYF
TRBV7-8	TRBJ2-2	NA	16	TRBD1	TGTGCCAGCAGCTCTTTAGACAGGGGGAACACCGGGGAGCTGTTTTTT	CASSSLDRGNTGELFF
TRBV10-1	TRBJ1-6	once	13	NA	TGCGCCAGCAGTGAGCCAGATAATTCACCCCTCCACTTT	CASSEPDNSPLHF
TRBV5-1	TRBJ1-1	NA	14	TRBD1	TGCGCCAGCAGCTCCGGGACAGGGGGCACTGAAGCTTTCTTT	CASSSGTGGTEAFF
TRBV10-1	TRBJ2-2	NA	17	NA	TGCGCCAGCAGTGAGGGGACTGGACCTCCGAACACCGGGGAGCTGTTTTTT	CASSEGTGPPNTGELFF
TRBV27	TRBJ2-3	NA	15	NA	TGTGCCAGCAGTACGGACTTGGGGGGGGCGGATACGCAGTATTTT	CASSTDLGGADTQYF
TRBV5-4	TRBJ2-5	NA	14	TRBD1	TGTGCCAGCAGCAACGGACAGGGGTGGGAGACCCAGTACTTC	CASSNGQGWETQYF
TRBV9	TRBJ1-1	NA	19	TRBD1	TGTGCCAGCAGCGGACGGGGACAGGGGGCCCTCACCATGAACACTGAAGCTTTCTTT	CASSGRGQGALTMNTEAFF
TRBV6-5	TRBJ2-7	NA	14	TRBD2	TGTGCCAGCATGACTAGCGGGGGATCCTACGAGCAGTACTTC	CASMTSGGSYEQYF
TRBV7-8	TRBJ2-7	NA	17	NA	TGTGCCAGCAGCTTAGACGAAGTAGGACAGAACTTTTACGAGCAGTACTTC	CASSLDEVGQNFYEQYF
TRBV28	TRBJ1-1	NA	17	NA	TGTGCCAGCAGTTTATCAGTAGGGGCCGCCGCTTTCCCTGAAGCTTTCTTT	CASSLSVGAAAFPEAFF
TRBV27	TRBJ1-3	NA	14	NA	TGTGCCAGCAGTTCGAACAGGTTTGGAAACACCATATATTTT	CASSSNRFGNTIYF
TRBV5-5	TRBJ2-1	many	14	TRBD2	TGTGCCAGCGGGTTGACTAGCGGGTTCCATGAGGGGTTCTTC	CASGLTSGFHEGFF
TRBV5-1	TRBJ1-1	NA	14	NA	TGCGCCAGCAGCTTACCCGACAGGACCACTGAAGCTTTCTTT	CASSLPDRTTEAFF
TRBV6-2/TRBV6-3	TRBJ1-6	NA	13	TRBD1	TGTGCCAGCAGTCGGGACAGCCAAGCACCCCTCCACTTT	CASSRDSQAPLHF
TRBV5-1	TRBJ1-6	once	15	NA	TGCGCCAGCAGCTTGGGCACCGGGAGTAATTCACCCCTCCACTTT	CASSLGTGSNSPLHF
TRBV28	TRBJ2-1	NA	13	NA	TGTGCCAGCAGCCCCGCACTAGCAAGTGAGCAGTTCTTC	CASSPALASEQFF
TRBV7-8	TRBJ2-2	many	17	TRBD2	TGTGCCAGCAGCCCGCGGACTAGCGGGAGGAACACCGGGGAGCTGTTTTTT	CASSPRTSGRNTGELFF
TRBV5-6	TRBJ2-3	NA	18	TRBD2	TGTGCCAGCAGCTTGGGACTAGCGGGCCAAAAATTTCCAGATACGCAGTATTTT	CASSLGLAGQKFPDTQYF
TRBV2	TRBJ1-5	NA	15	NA	TGTGCCAGCTGGGAGGGGCTATATAGCAATCAGCCCCAGCATTTT	CASWEGLYSNQPQHF
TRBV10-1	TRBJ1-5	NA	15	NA	TGCGCCAGCAGTGAGTGCGAGAATAGCAATCAGCCCCAGCATTTT	CASSECENSNQPQHF
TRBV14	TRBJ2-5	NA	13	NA	TGTGCCAGCAGCCTCTGGGGCCAGGAGACCCAGTACTTC	CASSLWGQETQYF
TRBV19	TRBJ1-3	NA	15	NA	TGTGCCAGTAGTATGCGGGCCTTCTCTGGAAACACCATATATTTT	CASSMRAFSGNTIYF
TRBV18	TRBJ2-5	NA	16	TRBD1	TGTGCCAGCTCACCACCGAAGAGGGGGCGGGAAGAGACCCAGTACTTC	CASSPPKRGREETQYF
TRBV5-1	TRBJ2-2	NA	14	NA	TGCGCCAGCAGCCCAGGACAGAACACCGGGGAGCTGTTTTTT	CASSPGQNTGELFF
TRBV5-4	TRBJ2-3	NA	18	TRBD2	TGTGCCAGCAGCCTGGGAGGGTGGAGCGGGAGGGCCGTAGATACGCAGTATTTT	CASSLGGWSGRAVDTQYF
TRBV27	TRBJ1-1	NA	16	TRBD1	TGTGCCAGCAGTCTAGCAACAGGGGCTGGGGACACTGAAGCTTTCTTT	CASSLATGAGDTEAFF
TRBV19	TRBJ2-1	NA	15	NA	TGTGCCAGTAGCGGAGGGCCTAACGGCACCAATGAGCAGTTCTTC	CASSGGPNGTNEQFF
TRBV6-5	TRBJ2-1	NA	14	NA	TGTGCCAGCCTCTCGCGTATCTCCTACAATGAGCAGTTCTTC	CASLSRISYNEQFF
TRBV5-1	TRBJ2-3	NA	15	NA	TGCGCCAGCAGCTTGGAGGGGGGGAGGACAGATACGCAGTATTTT	CASSLEGGRTDTQYF
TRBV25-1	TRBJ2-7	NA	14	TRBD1	TGTGCCAGCAGGGGGACAGGGATGGCCTACGAGCAGTACTTC	CASRGTGMAYEQYF
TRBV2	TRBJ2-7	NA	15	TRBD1	TGTGCCAGCAGTGAAAGGGGGACAGGGGTTCACGAGCAGTACTTC	CASSERGTGVHEQYF
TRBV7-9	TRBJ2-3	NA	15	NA	TGTGCCAGCAGCTTAGACGGCCGTAGAGGCGATACGCAGTATTTT	CASSLDGRRGDTQYF
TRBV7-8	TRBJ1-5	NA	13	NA	TGTGCCAGCAGACCCCAGGGTGAGAGCGCCCAGCATTTT	CASRPQGESAQHF
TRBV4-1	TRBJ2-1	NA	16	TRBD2	TGCGCCAGCAGCCAAGATTCCAGCGGGAGGAACAATGAGCAGTTCTTC	CASSQDSSGRNNEQFF